The subject of this entry is one TCR beta chain. Which antigen it targets is not known. No base-level quality is on record; no much larger clone is a single base apart. The immunoSEQ hsTCRB v3.0 assay was used at survey level resolution for TRB variable region sequencing. A depth of about 35,000-55,000 T-cell genomes per sample was targeted for TRB sequencing. An Illumina MiSeq with a v3 150-cycle kit was used to sequence the pooled TRB libraries. The paper's data handling went like this. Analysis of repertoires was carried out in R inside a reproducible Nextflow workflow spanning QC, data transformation and analysis. LymphoSeq2, an R package for exploring AIRR-Seq data, was used to implement custom analyses. A few samples yielding fewer than 5000 total TRB sequences were excluded, leaving around 200 analyzed HIV repertoires. Among the 180 to 200 HIV repertoires that were kept, roughly 59 were collected before ART initiation and under 150 were collected after ART initiation. Each repertoire was downsampled to 5000 TRB nucleotide sequences, and summary statistics were averaged across 100 downsampling iterations. TRB sequences were retained for analysis only if CDR3 regions of at least seven amino acids were present. A Shannon entropy-derived clonality score and the Gini coefficient were used to measure diversity. In the repertoire networks, any two of the top 5000 CDR3 amino acid sequences were linked whenever the two sequences differed by an edit distance of one. GLIPH2 predicted antigen specificity groups and MHC restriction for TRB CDR3 amino acid sequences. To flag known associations with CMV, EBV, HIV or tissue antigens, CDR3 amino acid sequences were compared against VDJdb and McPAS-TCR. Pre-ART, post-ART and control groups were compared with Wilcoxon signed-rank tests and Holm-Bonferroni correction. The immuneACCESS repertoire file appears here via TCRdb, limited to in-frame rearrangements. These files lack a portion of the clones; in checked studies, under half of the deficit traces to unresolved V genes, and the cause of the others is not known. D and trimming were read from the DNA, whereas the V and J calls and clone size are those reported in that table. Recorded for this sample are roughly 20,000 clones; 80% of them occurred a single time. The ten largest account for over 8.5% of the sample.

Participants were included only if at least one PBMC sample before ART initiation and at least two post-ART samples were available. Treatment was received in the United States of America by all participants with HIV. Before DNA extraction, cryopreserved samples containing 1-10 million PBMC were thawed and washed. At the time of the earliest PBMC sample for each participant with HIV, ages ranged from roughly 23 to 60 years. Each participant contributed PBMC samples from 1-4 timepoints before ART initiation and 2-8 timepoints after ART initiation, with a median of 7 samples. Serial HIV viral load, CD4+ T-cell count, ART history and demographic data were obtained for every participant. Genomic DNA was extracted from unsorted PBMC with a Qiagen kit on a QIAcube, with processing performed in batches of 12 samples. These data come from a study of long-term antiretroviral therapy in people with HIV (dated by TCRdb to between 2020 and 2023). Looking at the study overall: The earliest samples were collected approximately a decade before the 2015 WHO recommendation for immediate ART, a period when ART was typically delayed until CD4 counts fell. Test extractions of a monoclonal T-cell line alongside approximately 36 polyclonal samples showed no cross-contamination during QIAcube processing. A retrospective serial study tested whether ART initiation and durable HIV suppression were associated with changes in peripheral blood TRB repertoire composition and diversity. About 40% of the roughly 30 participants with HIV were female. The cohort contributed 150 to 200 cryopreserved PBMC samples from a few dozen adults with confirmed HIV infection, collected serially over a mean of around 6 years (range 1-12).

Including cysteine and phenylalanine, the CDR3 has 15 amino acids. Left in the record is the CDR3 DNA by itself, 45 bases read in frame from the first base. The germline V gene encodes CDR1 SGHRS and CDR2 YFSETQ. The V and J ends are trimmed by 4 bases and 2 bases, leaving 16 bases between them. Study-level results and caveats: At every time point, the repertoire was dominated by expanded TRB clones first identified before ART initiation, although this dominance fluctuated and, in many PLHIV, declined after ART. Because PBMC availability was limited, only the TCR beta chain was sequenced, with no alpha chain pairing. Unsorted PBMC were profiled instead of sorted CD4+ and CD8+ T cells because pre-ART samples had limited cell numbers. Compared with controls, HIV repertoires had narrower CDR3 length ranges, and the network structure pointed to an antigen-experienced repertoire that shifted only slightly toward naive after ART. A significant increase in TRB diversity was found to be associated with ART initiation, although TRB diversity was observed to remain significantly below that of transplant donor controls even after long-term ART. The samples span the years 2004 to 2017, and the ART regimens used may be less effective than current regimens. No data were available on ART adherence, viral resistance or therapy changes, limiting inferences about post-ART repertoire changes.

The rearrangement joined TRBV5-1 to TRBJ2-7; tentative D gene TRBD2, with 7 bases matching. This receptor was obtained from a woman aged 40 to 55 with HIV. Material: unsorted PBMCs, obtained 0.2 years after starting antiretroviral therapy. The CDR3 in this case is CASSLGGGGTYEQYF. The DNA sequence reads TGCGCCAGCAGCCTCGGGGGAGGGGGGACCTACGAGCAGTACTTC.